This T cell receptor (beta chain) originates from a study of T cells in Graves' hyperthyroidism and ophthalmopathy. Study summary: Upon initial diagnosis and before any treatment, peripheral blood was collected.

Germline assignment: CDR1 MDHEN and CDR2 SYDVKM. Deletions cut 3 bases from V and 1 base from J, with 19 bases between. The CDR3 totals 18 residues. This clonotype was detected a few times. As yet, its antigen is unknown. Researchers barred patients who had uncontrolled infection, other autoimmune disease, pregnancy or lactation. Clinical symptoms, serum thyroxine and TRAb, thyroid ultrasound and orbital computed tomography together formed the diagnostic basis. Findings of the study overall: Most expanded thyroid clonotypes above 0.001 recurred in blood.

Researchers amplified the TCR beta CDR3 regions from RNA transcripts. First-round RT-PCR with HTBI primers amplified the TCR CDR3 region. TCRdb reprocessed the multiplex PCR reads with MiXCR, giving one entry per CDR3 protein. The sample includes some 440,000 distinct CDR3 sequences, about a sixth seen only once; the top ten take 13% to 15%. The chain uses TRBV28 and TRBJ2-1, with D maybe TRBD2 (5 bases). This clonotype was sampled from a woman aged 18 to 35 with Graves' hyperthyroidism. Sequencing input: blood. The CDR3 region has the DNA TGTGCCAGCAGTTTGGGTAGTAGCGCCTGGGATTCCTACAATGAGCAGTTCTTC. Its protein is CASSLGSSAWDSYNEQFF.